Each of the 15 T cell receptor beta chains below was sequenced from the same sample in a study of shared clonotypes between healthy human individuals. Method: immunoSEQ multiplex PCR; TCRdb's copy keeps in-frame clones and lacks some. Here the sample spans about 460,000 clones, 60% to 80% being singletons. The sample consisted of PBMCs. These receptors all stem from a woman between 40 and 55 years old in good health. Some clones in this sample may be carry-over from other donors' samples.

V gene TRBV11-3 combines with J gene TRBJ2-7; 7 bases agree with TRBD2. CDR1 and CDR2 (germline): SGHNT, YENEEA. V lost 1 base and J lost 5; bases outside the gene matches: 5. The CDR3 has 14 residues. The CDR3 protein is CASSLGGSSDEQYF. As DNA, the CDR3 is TGTGCCAGCAGCTTAGGCGGGAGTTCCGACGAGCAGTACTTC.

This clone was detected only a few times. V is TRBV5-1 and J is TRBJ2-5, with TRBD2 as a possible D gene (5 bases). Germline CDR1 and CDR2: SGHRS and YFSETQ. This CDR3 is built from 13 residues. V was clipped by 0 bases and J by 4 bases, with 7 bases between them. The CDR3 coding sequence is TGCGCCAGCAGCTTGGATGCGGGAGAGACCCAGTACTTC. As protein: CASSLDAGETQYF.

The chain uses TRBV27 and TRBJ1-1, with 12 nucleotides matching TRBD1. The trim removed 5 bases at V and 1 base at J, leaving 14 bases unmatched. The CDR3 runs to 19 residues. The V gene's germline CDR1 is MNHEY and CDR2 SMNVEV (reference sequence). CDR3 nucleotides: TGTGCCAGCAGTCCCCGGGACAGGGGGCCGACGTTAAGGAACACTGAAGCTTTCTTT. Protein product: CASSPRDRGPTLRNTEAFF.

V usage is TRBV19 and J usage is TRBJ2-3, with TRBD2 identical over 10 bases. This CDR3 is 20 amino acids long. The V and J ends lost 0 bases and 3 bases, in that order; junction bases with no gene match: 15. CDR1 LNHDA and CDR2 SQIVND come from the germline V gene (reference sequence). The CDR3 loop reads CASSIDEEGLAGVLTDTQYF. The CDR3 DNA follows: TGTGCCAGTAGTATAGATGAGGAGGGCCTAGCGGGAGTTTTGACAGATACGCAGTATTTT.

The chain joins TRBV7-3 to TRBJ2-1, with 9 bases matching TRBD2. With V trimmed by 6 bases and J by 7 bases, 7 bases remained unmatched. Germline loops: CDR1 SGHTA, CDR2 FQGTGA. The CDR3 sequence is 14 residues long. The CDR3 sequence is CASSYSGSYNEQFF. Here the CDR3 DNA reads TGTGCCAGCAGTTATAGCGGGAGCTATAATGAGCAGTTCTTC.

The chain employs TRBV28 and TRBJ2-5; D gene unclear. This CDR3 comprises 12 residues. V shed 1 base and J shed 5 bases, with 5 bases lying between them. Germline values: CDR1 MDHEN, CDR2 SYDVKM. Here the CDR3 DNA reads TGTGCCAGCAGTTTATTCGGGGAGACCCAGTACTTC. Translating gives CASSLFGETQYF.

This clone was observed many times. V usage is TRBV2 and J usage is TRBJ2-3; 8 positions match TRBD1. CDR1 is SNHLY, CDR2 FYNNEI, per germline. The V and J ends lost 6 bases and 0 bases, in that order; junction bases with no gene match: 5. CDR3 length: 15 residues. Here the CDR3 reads CASRDRTGSTDTQYF. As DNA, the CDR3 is TGTGCCAGCAGGGACAGGACAGGGAGCACAGATACGCAGTATTTT.

CDR3 amino acids: CASSGLGGEETQYF. CDR3 DNA: TGTGCCAGCAGCGGACTCGGCGGGGAAGAGACCCAGTACTTC. The chain links TRBV13 to TRBJ2-5; D might be TRBD2 (6 bases). V shed 5 bases and J shed 3 bases, with 13 bases lying between them. The length of the CDR3 is 14 residues. Per germline, CDR1 PRHDT and CDR2 FYEKMQ (reference sequence).

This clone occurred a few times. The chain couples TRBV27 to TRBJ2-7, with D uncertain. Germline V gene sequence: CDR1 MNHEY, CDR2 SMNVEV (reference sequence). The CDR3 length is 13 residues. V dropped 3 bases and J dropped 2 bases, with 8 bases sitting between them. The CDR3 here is CASSFGSAYEQYF. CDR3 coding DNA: TGTGCCAGCAGTTTCGGATCGGCCTACGAGCAGTACTTC.

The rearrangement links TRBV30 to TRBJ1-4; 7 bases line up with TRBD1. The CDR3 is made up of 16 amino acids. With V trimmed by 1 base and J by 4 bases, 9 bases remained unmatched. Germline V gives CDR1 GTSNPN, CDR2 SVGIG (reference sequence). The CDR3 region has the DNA TGTGCCTGGAGTGAGCCCCACAGGGGAGGTAATGAAAAACTGTTTTTT. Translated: CAWSEPHRGGNEKLFF.

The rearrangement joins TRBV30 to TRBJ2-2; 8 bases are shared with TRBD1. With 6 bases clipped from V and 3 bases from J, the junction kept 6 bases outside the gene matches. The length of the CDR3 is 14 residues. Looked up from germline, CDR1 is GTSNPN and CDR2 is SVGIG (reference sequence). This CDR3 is CACRRGLDTGELFF. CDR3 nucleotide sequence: TGTGCCTGCCGCAGGGGGCTGGACACCGGGGAGCTGTTTTTT.

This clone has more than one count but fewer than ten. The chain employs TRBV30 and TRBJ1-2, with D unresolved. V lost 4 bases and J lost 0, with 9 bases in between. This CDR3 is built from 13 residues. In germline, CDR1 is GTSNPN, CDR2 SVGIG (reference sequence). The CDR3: CAWIGSPNYGYTF. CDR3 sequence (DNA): TGTGCCTGGATTGGGAGTCCTAACTATGGCTACACCTTC.

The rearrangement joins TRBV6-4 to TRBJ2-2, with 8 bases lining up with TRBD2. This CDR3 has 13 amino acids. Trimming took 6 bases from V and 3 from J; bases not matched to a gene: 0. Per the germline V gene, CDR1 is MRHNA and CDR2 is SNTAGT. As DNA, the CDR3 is TGTGCCAGCAGCGGGAGGGACACCGGGGAGCTGTTTTTT. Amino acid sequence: CASSGRDTGELFF.

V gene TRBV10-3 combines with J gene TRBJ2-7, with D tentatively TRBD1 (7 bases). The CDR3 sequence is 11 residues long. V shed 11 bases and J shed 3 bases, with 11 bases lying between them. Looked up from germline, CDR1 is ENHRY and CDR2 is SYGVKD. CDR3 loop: CAAGQSYEQYF. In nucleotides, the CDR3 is TGTGCCGCGGGACAGAGCTACGAGCAGTACTTC.

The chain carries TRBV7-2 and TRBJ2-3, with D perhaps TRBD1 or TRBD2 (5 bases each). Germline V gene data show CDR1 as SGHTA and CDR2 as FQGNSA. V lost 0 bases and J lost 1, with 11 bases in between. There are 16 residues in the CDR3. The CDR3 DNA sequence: TGTGCCAGCAGCTTAGCCCCAGGGACCGGCACAGATACGCAGTATTTT. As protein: CASSLAPGTGTDTQYF.